The 13 T cell receptor beta chains listed next were all sequenced from one sample in a study of relationships among human T cell subsets. The Th1 cells were the flow-through after CD25, CD56 and CD294 bead selections. The T cell receptor alpha and beta CDR3 regions were amplified from mRNA by semiquantitative ARM-PCR. Tagged nested gene-specific primers were used first, then communal superprimers amplified exponentially. TCRdb fed the multiplex PCR reads into MiXCR, producing one record per CDR3 protein. The sample carries 13,000 or so distinct CDR3 sequences, 67% recorded once. The material sequenced was CD4+ Th1 cells sorted from blood. The receptor source for this set is a man aged 35-49 years in good health.

The rearrangement links TRBV2 to TRBJ1-1; the D is unclear. The V end was cut by 2 bases, the J end by 0 bases, with 7 bases between. CDR1 and CDR2 (germline): SNHLY, FYNNEI. The CDR3 extends over 14 amino acids. CDR3 region: CASSENGLNTEAFF. Here the CDR3 DNA reads TGTGCCAGCAGTGAAAACGGACTGAACACTGAAGCTTTCTTT.

About this clonotype itself: An end of the junction does not agree with germline; a read error may underlie this. The rearrangement uses TRBV4-1 and TRBJ1-6; no clear D. The germline V gene encodes CDR1 MGHRA and CDR2 YSYEKL. The CDR3 is made up of 12 amino acids. CDR3 protein: CASGHPYSPLHF. The CDR3 DNA sequence: TGCGCCAGCGGCCACCCCTATTCACCCCTCCACTTT.

The V gene is TRBV4-2, the J gene TRBJ2-3; 9 nucleotides align to TRBD2. V dropped 0 bases and J dropped 6; count of bases not matched to a gene: 1. The V gene's germline CDR1 is LGHNA and CDR2 YNFKEQ. This CDR3 spans 14 amino acids. The CDR3 region is CASSQELAGDTQYF. CDR3 coding DNA: TGTGCCAGCAGCCAAGAACTAGCGGGCGATACGCAGTATTTT.

CDR3 in DNA: TGCGCCAGCAGCCAAAAGGACGGATTCAATCAGCCCCAGCATTTT. It yields the protein CASSQKDGFNQPQHF. J is TRBJ1-5 and V is TRBV4-1; D is uncertain. The CDR3 loop spans 15 amino acids. Trimming removed 2 bases at V and 3 bases at J, with 11 bases between. Per the germline V gene, CDR1 is MGHRA and CDR2 is YSYEKL.

The chain recombines TRBV11-1 with TRBJ2-5, with no clear D. There are 13 residues in the CDR3. Trimming removed 5 bases from V and 11 bases from J, with 18 bases in between. Germline V CDR1 and CDR2: SGHAT, FQDESV (reference sequence). The CDR3 DNA reads TGTGCCAGCAGCCCGCGTATAGCAGATACGCAGTACTTC. Its protein is CASSPRIADTQYF.

The chain has TRBV11-2 and TRBJ1-1, with D possibly TRBD1 on 6 matching bases. This CDR3 comprises 15 residues. With 3 bases removed from V and 0 bases from J, the gap between germline ends came to 11 bases. The germline V gene encodes CDR1 SGHAT and CDR2 FQNNGV. The CDR3 nucleotides are TGTGCCAGCAGCTTGCAAGGACAGATGAACACTGAAGCTTTCTTT. Protein sequence: CASSLQGQMNTEAFF.

The table lists this clonotype with a few counts. The CDR3 sequence: CASSSRTDYNEQFF. The CDR3 nucleotides are TGTGCCAGCAGCTCTCGGACAGACTACAATGAGCAGTTCTTC. The V and J genes are TRBV11-1 and TRBJ2-1; D may be TRBD1 (6 bases). Germline V CDR1 and CDR2: SGHAT, FQDESV (reference sequence). The CDR3 is 14 residues long. The germline V and J ends were trimmed by 4 bases and 3 bases, with 10 bases remaining between them.

This chain connects TRBV5-6 to TRBJ2-1; D tentatively reads TRBD1 or TRBD2 (5 bases each). This CDR3 is 15 amino acids long. Looked up from germline, CDR1 is SGHDT and CDR2 is YYEEEE. Deletions cut 5 bases from V and 4 bases from J, with 16 bases between. CDR3 nucleotide sequence: TGTGCCAGCAGATTAGAGGGGCGCCTGTACAATGAGCAGTTCTTC. This sequence encodes CASRLEGRLYNEQFF.

This clonotype occurred once. This chain links TRBV7-9 with TRBJ2-5; 8 nucleotides match TRBD1. J gave up 2 bases and V 2 bases, and 10 bases lay outside the gene matches. The CDR3 is 17 amino acids. Germline assignment: CDR1 SEHNR and CDR2 FQNEAQ (reference sequence). As DNA, the CDR3 is TGTGCCAGCAGCTTAATGCGGACAGGGTTCAATCAAGAGACCCAGTACTTC. Translated, it gives CASSLMRTGFNQETQYF.

This clonotype was counted only a few times. J is TRBJ2-2 and V is TRBV5-1; maybe TRBD1 (6 bases). The CDR3 has 14 residues. Trimming stripped 0 bases from V and 9 bases from J, with 12 bases between. Germline V gene sequence: CDR1 SGHRS, CDR2 YFSETQ. This chain's CDR3 is CASSLDRVGRELFF. As DNA, the CDR3 is TGCGCCAGCAGCTTGGACAGGGTTGGCCGGGAGCTGTTTTTT.

Points on this clonotype: At one end, the junction sequence differs from germline, possibly due to a read error. The chain uses TRBV7-8 and TRBJ1-2; perhaps TRBD1 as D (5 bases). From germline, CDR1 is SGHVS and CDR2 FQNEAQ. This CDR3 is built from 14 residues. This chain's CDR3 is CASSLARGNYGYTF. The CDR3 nucleotides read TGTGCCAGCAGCCTAGCCCGGGGGAACTATGGCTACACCTTC.

The rearrangement joins TRBV4-2 to TRBJ2-7; D tentatively fits TRBD1 or TRBD2 (5 bases each). The V gene lost 5 bases and the J gene lost 0 bases, with 14 bases spanning the gap. Germline CDR1 reads LGHNA; CDR2 reads YNFKEQ. The CDR3 consists of 15 residues. CDR3 sequence: CASSSRQGVSYEQYF. The CDR3 DNA reads TGTGCCAGCAGCAGTCGGCAGGGAGTCTCCTACGAGCAGTACTTC.

The sample holds a few counts of this clonotype. The chain recombines TRBV6-5 with TRBJ2-3; TRBD2 might be the D (5 bases). Germline V lookup: CDR1 MNHEY, CDR2 SVGAGI. The CDR3 is 17 residues long. The germline V and J ends were trimmed by 4 bases and 4 bases, with 21 bases remaining between them. The CDR3 sequence: CASSSYSSFGIADTQYF. The CDR3 DNA reads TGTGCCAGCAGTTCCTATAGTTCCTTCGGGATCGCAGATACGCAGTATTTT.